Each of the 7 T cell receptor beta chains below was sequenced from the same sample in a study of CXCR3-negative and CXCR3-positive naive CD8 T cells. Study-level points and caveats: CXCR3-negative naive cells had less hydrophobic TRB CDR3s than did CXCR3-positive naive cells.

Libraries of TRB cDNA were made by 5' RACE and carried UMIs. TCRdb processed the 5' RACE reads again and assigns one entry to each CDR3 protein, with no DNA. This table holds some 130,000 distinct CDR3 sequences. Their antigens remain unidentified. The sequenced material came from naive CXCR3+ CD8+ T cells from blood. Regarding subset: CD45RO-CCR7+CD27+CD95- naive CD8+ T cells expressing CXCR3 (TNR3+). The source of these receptors is a human donor in good health. Some clones in this sample may be carry-over from other donors' samples.

The CDR3 protein is CASSQDGKGIVQETQYF. V usage is TRBV14 and J usage is TRBJ2-5. The CDR3 contains 17 residues. Per germline, CDR1 SGHDN and CDR2 FVKESK. Drawing the rest from reference TRBV14 and TRBJ2-5, the complete variable domain is EAGVTQFPSHSVIEKGQTVTLRCDPISGHDNLYWYRRVMGKEIKFLLHFVKESKQDESGMPNNRFLAERTGGTYSTLKVQPAELEDSGVYFCASSQDGKGIVQETQYFGPGTRLLVL.

The chain recombines TRBV25-1 with TRBJ2-1; TCRdb returns TRBD2, unconfirmable since there is no DNA. Per the germline V gene, CDR1 is MGHDK and CDR2 is SYGVNS. The CDR3 contains 15 residues. CDR3: CASKEGQSSYNEQFF.

This chain links TRBV27 with TRBJ2-1; TCRdb indicates TRBD1, and absent DNA this call remains unverified. The germline V gene encodes CDR1 MNHEY and CDR2 SMNVEV (reference sequence). CDR3 size: 12 residues. The CDR3 loop reads CASSQTPAEQFF.

The V and J genes are TRBV29-1 and TRBJ1-1; TCRdb's assignment of TRBD1 cannot be checked, as there is no DNA. CDR1 and CDR2 from the germline V gene are SQVTM and ANQGSEA. The CDR3 totals 15 residues. CDR3 sequence reads: CSAFSWEGADTEAFF. The full variable domain, completed using reference TRBV29-1 and TRBJ1-1, is SAVISQKPSRDICQRGTSLTIQCQVDSQVTMMFWYRQQPGQSLTLIATANQGSEATYESGFVIDKFPISRPNLTFSTLTVSNMSPEDSSIYLCSAFSWEGADTEAFFGQGTRLTVV.

The V call is TRBV29-1, the J call TRBJ2-3; TCRdb proposes TRBD2, but this gene call is untestable without DNA. The CDR3 totals 16 residues. CDR1 and CDR2 (germline): SQVTM, ANQGSEA. The CDR3 spells CSVEDPSNVGTDTQYF.

The rearrangement links TRBV27 to TRBJ2-3; the D call from TCRdb, TRBD1, cannot be confirmed without DNA. Germline V CDR1 and CDR2: MNHEY, SMNVEV (reference sequence). The length of the CDR3 is 13 residues. The CDR3 loop is CASTLPGTDTQYF.

This CDR3 is CASSRRWESSYEQYF. The genes are TRBV7-9 and TRBJ2-7. The CDR3 totals 15 residues. The germline gives CDR1 SEHNR, CDR2 FQNEAQ (reference sequence).